Shown below are 10 T cell receptor beta chains from a single sample sequenced in a study of blood T cell repertoires in COVID-19. Profiled with immunoSEQ multiplex PCR; TCRdb holds only in-frame clones, not every one. This repertoire shows a few hundred thousand clones, about 88% found once; its top ten account for roughly 10%. Sequencing was carried out using peripheral blood. These TCRs come from a woman aged 45-65 years with COVID-19, enrolled during active disease.

The chain recombines TRBV7-3 with TRBJ1-1; D not certain. CDR1 SGHTA and CDR2 FQGTGA come from the germline V gene. V was trimmed by 3 bases and J by 1 base, leaving 6 bases between them. This CDR3 contains 13 residues. Here the CDR3 DNA reads TGTGCCAGCAGCTTTGGGCCGAACACTGAAGCTTTCTTT. It codes for CASSFGPNTEAFF.

V and J are TRBV2 and TRBJ2-7; D gene ambiguous. CDR1 is SNHLY and CDR2 is FYNNEI in the germline V gene. The CDR3 is 15 amino acids. Trimming shortened V by 3 bases and J by 2 bases, and 14 bases separated the two germline ends. As DNA, the CDR3 is TGTGCCAGCAGTGAGGTGGGCGCAGAAGCCTACGAGCAGTACGTC. The encoded protein is CASSEVGAEAYEQYV.

The table lists this clone with a few counts. The V and J genes are TRBV13 and TRBJ2-1; 14 positions match TRBD2. Germline values: CDR1 PRHDT, CDR2 FYEKMQ (reference sequence). CDR3 length: 17 residues. V lost 5 bases, J lost 2 bases, and 5 bases stayed unmatched. The CDR3 spells CASSLRLAGGPYNEQFF. DNA for the CDR3: TGTGCCAGCAGCCTCAGACTAGCGGGGGGGCCCTACAATGAGCAGTTCTTC.

V usage is TRBV5-4 and J usage is TRBJ1-2; D uncertain. CDR1 is SGHNT, CDR2 YYREEE, per germline (reference sequence). V dropped 4 bases and J dropped 4 bases, with 11 bases sitting between them. The CDR3 runs to 13 residues. The CDR3 here is CASSAPGFYGYTF. The CDR3 DNA reads TGTGCCAGCAGCGCCCCGGGATTCTATGGCTACACCTTC. Based on the CDR3 plus reference TRBV5-4 and TRBJ1-2, the full variable domain is ETGVTQSPTHLIKTRGQQVTLRCSSQSGHNTVSWYQQALGQGPQFIFQYYREEENGRGNFPPRFSGLQFPNYSSELNVNALELDDSALYLCASSAPGFYGYTFGSGTRLTVV.

The gene calls are TRBV10-3 and TRBJ1-1; a possible D gene is TRBD1 (6 bases). The CDR3 covers 12 residues. The ends were cut back, 5 bases at V and 4 bases at J, with 8 bases in the middle. From germline, CDR1 is ENHRY and CDR2 SYGVKD. In DNA form, the CDR3 reads TGTGCCATCAGTAGGGGGAGCACTGAAGCTTTCTTT. Amino acid sequence: CAISRGSTEAFF.

This chain connects TRBV30 to TRBJ1-5; tentatively, D is TRBD1 (6 bases). Germline-derived CDR1 and CDR2 are GTSNPN and SVGIG (reference sequence). Trimming cost V 5 bases and J 1 base, with 12 bases left between them. The CDR3 sequence is 14 residues long. CDR3 residues: CAWGEGGSNQPQHF. The CDR3, as DNA: TGTGCCTGGGGGGAGGGGGGCAGCAATCAGCCCCAGCATTTT. The variable domain in full, with the rest retrieved from reference TRBV30 and TRBJ1-5, is SQTIHQWPATLVQPVGSPLSLECTVEGTSNPNLYWYRQAAGRGLQLLFYSVGIGQISSEVPQNLSASRPQDRQFILSSKKLLLSDSGFYLCAWGEGGSNQPQHFGDGTRLSIL.

A word on this clone: The same CDR3 can be traced to other DNA sequences in this sample. The chain links TRBV12-3 or TRBV12-4 to TRBJ2-1, with D maybe TRBD2 (5 bases). Trimming pared 3 bases from V and 6 bases from J, leaving 6 bases between. The CDR3 consists of 12 residues. The CDR3 DNA reads as TGTGCCAGCAGTTTCGGAGGCAATGAGCAGTTCTTC. This codes for CASSFGGNEQFF.

The gene calls are TRBV21-1 and TRBJ2-6; TRBD1 is taken as the D call from the table, unchecked against the DNA. TRBV21-1 counts as a pseudogene. This CDR3 has 16 residues. Here the CDR3 DNA reads TGTGCCAGCAGGAAAAGACAGGGCTCTGGGGCCAACGTCCTGACTTTC. As protein: CASRKRQGSGANVLTF.

This clone was counted at least ten times. The chain employs TRBV3-1 (or the pseudogene TRBV3-2) and TRBJ1-4; 8 bases are shared with TRBD1. This CDR3 is built from 15 residues. With 5 bases clipped from V and 6 bases from J, the junction kept 8 bases outside the gene matches. Germline-derived CDR1 and CDR2 are LGHDT and YNNKEL (reference sequence). DNA of the CDR3: TGTGCCAGCAGCTTCTTAGGACAGGGTGATGAAAAACTGTTTTTT. Translating it yields CASSFLGQGDEKLFF.

The chain recombines TRBV5-1 with TRBJ1-1; 11 nucleotides agree with TRBD1. Germline V lookup: CDR1 SGHRS, CDR2 YFSETQ. CDR3 size: 14 residues. J lost 4 bases, V lost 5 bases, and 4 bases had no gene match. As DNA, the CDR3 is TGCGCCAGCAGTCGGGGGACAGGGGGCACTGAAGCTTTCTTT. It specifies CASSRGTGGTEAFF.